This T cell receptor beta chain was recovered during a study of blood T cell repertoires in COVID-19. The CDR3 is 12 residues long. Original data processing: Using reference gene primer amplification, nucleated cell counts were estimated. The method was immunoSEQ multiplex PCR; TCRdb's version includes in-frame clones alone and lacks a portion of them. The DNA gave D and trimming, while V, J and clone size come from that table. Of about 400,000 clones listed, 70% to 90% are singletons. Participant ages covered about 18 to 89 years across 25 or so US areas. This chain links TRBV21-1 with TRBJ1-1. TRBV21-1 is annotated as a pseudogene. Sequencing was carried out using PBMCs or T cells enriched from blood (not recorded which). This receptor was obtained from a man aged 35 to 55 in a cohort exposed to, infected with or recovered from COVID-19 (not recorded which). CDR3 sequence: CASSKEEKEAFF. CDR3 bases: TGTGCCAGCAGCAAAGAAGAGAAGGAAGCTTTCTTT.